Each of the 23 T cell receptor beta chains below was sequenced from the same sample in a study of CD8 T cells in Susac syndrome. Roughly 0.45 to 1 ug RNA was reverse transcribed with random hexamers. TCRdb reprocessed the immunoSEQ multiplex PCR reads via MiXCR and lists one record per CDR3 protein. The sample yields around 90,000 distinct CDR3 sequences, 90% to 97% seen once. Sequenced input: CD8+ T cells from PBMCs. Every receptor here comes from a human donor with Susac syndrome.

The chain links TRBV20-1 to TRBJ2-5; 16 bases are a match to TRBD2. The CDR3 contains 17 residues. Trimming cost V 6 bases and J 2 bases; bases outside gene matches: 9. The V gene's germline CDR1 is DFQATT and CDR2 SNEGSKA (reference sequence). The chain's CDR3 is CSASSGTSGGAQETQYF. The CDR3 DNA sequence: TGCAGTGCCTCATCCGGGACTAGCGGGGGGGCACAAGAGACCCAGTACTTC.

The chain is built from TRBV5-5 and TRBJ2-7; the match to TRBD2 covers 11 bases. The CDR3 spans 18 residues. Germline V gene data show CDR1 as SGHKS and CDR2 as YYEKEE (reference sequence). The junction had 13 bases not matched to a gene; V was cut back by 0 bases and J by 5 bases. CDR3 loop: CASSLELAGAPRIDEQYF. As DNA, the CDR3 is TGTGCCAGCAGCTTGGAACTAGCGGGGGCCCCGAGGATCGACGAGCAGTACTTC. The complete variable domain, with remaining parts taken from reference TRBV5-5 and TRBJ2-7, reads DAGVTQSPTHLIKTRGQQVTLRCSPISGHKSVSWYQQVLGQGPQFIFQYYEKEERGRGNFPDRFSARQFPNYSSELNVNALLLGDSALYLCASSLELAGAPRIDEQYFGPGTRLTVT.

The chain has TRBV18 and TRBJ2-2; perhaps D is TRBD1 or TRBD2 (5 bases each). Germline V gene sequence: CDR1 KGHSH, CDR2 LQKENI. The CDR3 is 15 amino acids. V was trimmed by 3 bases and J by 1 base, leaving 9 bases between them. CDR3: CASSPGARNTGELFF. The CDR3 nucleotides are TGTGCCAGCTCACCCGGGGCGAGGAACACCGGGGAGCTGTTTTTT.

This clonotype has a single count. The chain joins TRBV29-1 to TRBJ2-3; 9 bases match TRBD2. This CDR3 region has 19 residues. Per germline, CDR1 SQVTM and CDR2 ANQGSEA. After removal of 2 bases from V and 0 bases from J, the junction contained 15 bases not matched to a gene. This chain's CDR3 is CSVETLRRGGDLSTDTQYF. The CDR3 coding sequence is TGCAGCGTTGAAACCTTGAGGCGGGGGGGTGATCTTAGCACAGATACGCAGTATTTT.

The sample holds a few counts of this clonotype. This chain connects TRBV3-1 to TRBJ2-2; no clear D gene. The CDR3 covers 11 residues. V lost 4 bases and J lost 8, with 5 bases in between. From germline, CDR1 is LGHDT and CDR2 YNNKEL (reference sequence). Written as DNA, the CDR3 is TGTGCCAGCAGCCCCAGTGGGGAGCTGTTTTTT. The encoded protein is CASSPSGELFF.

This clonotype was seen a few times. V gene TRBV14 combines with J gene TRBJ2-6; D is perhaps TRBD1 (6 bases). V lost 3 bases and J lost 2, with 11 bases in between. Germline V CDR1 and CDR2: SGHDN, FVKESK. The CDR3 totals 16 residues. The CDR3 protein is CASSQDPGAGANVLTF. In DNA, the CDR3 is TGTGCCAGCAGCCAGGACCCAGGGGCTGGGGCCAACGTCCTGACTTTC.

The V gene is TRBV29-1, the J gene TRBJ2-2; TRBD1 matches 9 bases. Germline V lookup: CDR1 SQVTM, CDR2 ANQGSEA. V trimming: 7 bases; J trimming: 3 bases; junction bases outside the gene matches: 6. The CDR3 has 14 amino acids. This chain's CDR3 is CSAERTGDTGELFF. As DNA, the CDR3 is TGCAGCGCGGAAAGGACAGGGGACACCGGGGAGCTGTTTTTT.

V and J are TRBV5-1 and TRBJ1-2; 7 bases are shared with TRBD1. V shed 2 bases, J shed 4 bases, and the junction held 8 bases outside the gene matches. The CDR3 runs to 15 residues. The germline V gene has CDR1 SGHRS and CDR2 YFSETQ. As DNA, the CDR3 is TGCGCCAGCAGCTTTACACAGGGGAAAAGCTATGGCTACACCTTC. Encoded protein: CASSFTQGKSYGYTF.

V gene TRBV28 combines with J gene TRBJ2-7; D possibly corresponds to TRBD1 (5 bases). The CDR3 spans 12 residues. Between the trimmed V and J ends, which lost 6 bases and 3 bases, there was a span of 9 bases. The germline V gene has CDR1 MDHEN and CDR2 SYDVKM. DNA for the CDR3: TGTGCCAGCAGACTTCAGGGCTACGAGCAGTACTTC. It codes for CASRLQGYEQYF.

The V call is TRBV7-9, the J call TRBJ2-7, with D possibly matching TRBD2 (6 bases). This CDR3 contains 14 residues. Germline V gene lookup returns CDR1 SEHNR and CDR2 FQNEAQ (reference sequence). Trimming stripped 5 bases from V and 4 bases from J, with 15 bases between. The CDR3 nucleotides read TGTGCCAGCAGCCCAAGGGTTGGGGGGTACGAGCAGTACTTC. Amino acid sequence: CASSPRVGGYEQYF.

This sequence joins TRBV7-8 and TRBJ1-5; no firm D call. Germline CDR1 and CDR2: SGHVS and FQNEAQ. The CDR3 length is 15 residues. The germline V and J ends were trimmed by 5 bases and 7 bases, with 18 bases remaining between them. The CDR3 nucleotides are TGTGCCAGCAGCGCAACAACGGAGGGATACCAGCCCCAGCATTTT. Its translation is CASSATTEGYQPQHF.

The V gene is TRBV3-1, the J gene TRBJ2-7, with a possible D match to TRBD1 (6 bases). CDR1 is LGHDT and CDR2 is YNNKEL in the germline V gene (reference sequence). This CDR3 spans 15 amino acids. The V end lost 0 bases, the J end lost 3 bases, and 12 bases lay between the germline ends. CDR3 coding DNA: TGTGCCAGCAGCCAAGACCTGTCAGGGGTCTACGAGCAGTACTTC. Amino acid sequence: CASSQDLSGVYEQYF.

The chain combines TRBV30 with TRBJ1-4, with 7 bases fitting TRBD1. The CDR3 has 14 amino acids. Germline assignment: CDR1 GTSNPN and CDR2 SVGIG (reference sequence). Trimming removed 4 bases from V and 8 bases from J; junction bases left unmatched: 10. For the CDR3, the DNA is TGTGCCTGGAACCAACAGGGGATAAGAGAAAAACTGTTTTTT. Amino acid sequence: CAWNQQGIREKLFF.

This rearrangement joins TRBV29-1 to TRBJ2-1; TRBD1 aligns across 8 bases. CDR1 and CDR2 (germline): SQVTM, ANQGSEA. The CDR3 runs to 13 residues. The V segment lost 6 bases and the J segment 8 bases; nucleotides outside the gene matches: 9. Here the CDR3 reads CSVGGQAADEQFF. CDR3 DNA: TGCAGCGTGGGGGGACAGGCGGCGGATGAGCAGTTCTTC.

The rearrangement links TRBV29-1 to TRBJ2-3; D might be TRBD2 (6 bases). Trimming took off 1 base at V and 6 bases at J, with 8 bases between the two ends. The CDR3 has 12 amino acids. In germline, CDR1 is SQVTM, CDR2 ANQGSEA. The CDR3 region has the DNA TGCAGCGTTGAAGGCGGAGGGGATACGCAGTATTTT. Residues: CSVEGGGDTQYF.

Here the CDR3 reads CASRTGGNQPQHF. For the CDR3, the DNA is TGTGCCAGCAGGACAGGGGGCAATCAGCCCCAGCATTTT. The chain is built from TRBV6-6 and TRBJ1-5; 8 bases map to TRBD1. V lost 6 bases, J lost 2 bases, and 0 bases stayed unmatched. This CDR3 region has 13 residues. Germline V gene lookup returns CDR1 MNHNY and CDR2 SVGAGI (reference sequence).

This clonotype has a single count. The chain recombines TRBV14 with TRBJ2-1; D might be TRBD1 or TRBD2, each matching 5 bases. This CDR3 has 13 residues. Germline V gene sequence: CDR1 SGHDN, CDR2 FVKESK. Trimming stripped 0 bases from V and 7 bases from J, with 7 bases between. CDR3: CASSQDWGNEQFF. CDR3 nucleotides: TGTGCCAGCAGCCAAGATTGGGGGAATGAGCAGTTCTTC.

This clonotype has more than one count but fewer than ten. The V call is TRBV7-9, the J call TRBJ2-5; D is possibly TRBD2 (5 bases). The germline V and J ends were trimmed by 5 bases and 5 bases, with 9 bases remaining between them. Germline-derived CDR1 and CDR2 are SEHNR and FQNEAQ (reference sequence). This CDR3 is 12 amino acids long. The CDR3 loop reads CASSPTGETQYF. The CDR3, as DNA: TGTGCCAGCAGCCCTACGGGGGAGACCCAGTACTTC. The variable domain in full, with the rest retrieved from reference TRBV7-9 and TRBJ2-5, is DTGVSQNPRHKITKRGQNVTFRCDPISEHNRLYWYRQTLGQGPEFLTYFQNEAQLEKSRLLSDRFSAERPKGSFSTLEIQRTEQGDSAMYLCASSPTGETQYFGPGTRLLVL.

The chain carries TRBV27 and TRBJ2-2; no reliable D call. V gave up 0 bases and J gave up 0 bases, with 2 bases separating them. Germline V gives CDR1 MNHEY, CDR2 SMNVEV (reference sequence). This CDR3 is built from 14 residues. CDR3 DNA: TGTGCCAGCAGTTTATCCTCGAACACCGGGGAGCTGTTTTTT. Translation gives CASSLSSNTGELFF.

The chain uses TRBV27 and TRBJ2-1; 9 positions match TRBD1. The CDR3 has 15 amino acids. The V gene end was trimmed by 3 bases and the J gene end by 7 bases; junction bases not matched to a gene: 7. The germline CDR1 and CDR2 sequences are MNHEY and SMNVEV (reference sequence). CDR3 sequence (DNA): TGTGCCAGCAGTTTGGCCGGGACAGGGTGGAATGAGCAGTTCTTC. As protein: CASSLAGTGWNEQFF.

CDR3 DNA sequence: TGTGCCAGCAGCACCGGGCCTTACTACGAGCAGTACTTC. As protein: CASSTGPYYEQYF. The V call is TRBV5-6, the J call TRBJ2-7; no firm D call. CDR1 is SGHDT and CDR2 is YYEEEE in the germline V gene. The CDR3 sequence is 13 residues long. V gave up 4 bases and J gave up 3 bases, with 11 bases separating them. Drawing the rest from reference TRBV5-6 and TRBJ2-7, the complete variable domain is DAGVTQSPTHLIKTRGQQVTLRCSPKSGHDTVSWYQQALGQGPQFIFQYYEEEERQRGNFPDRFSGHQFPNYSSELNVNALLLGDSALYLCASSTGPYYEQYFGPGTRLTVT.

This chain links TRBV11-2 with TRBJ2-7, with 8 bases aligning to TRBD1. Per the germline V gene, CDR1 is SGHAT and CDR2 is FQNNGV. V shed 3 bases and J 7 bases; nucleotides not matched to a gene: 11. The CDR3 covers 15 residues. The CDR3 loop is CASSLWTGKSWEQYF. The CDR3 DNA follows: TGTGCCAGCAGCTTGTGGACAGGGAAGTCTTGGGAGCAGTACTTC.

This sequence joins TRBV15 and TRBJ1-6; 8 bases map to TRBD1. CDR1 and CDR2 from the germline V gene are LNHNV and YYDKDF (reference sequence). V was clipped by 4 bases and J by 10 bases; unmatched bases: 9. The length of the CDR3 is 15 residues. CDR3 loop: CATSIGQGGYSPLHF. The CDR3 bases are TGTGCCACCAGCATCGGACAGGGAGGGTACTCACCCCTCCACTTT.